The 18 T cell receptor beta chains given below trace back to one sample, sequenced in a study of cytomegalovirus exposure and HLA in healthy donors. 60 Vbeta and 13 Jbeta primers were used in PCR. Data came from immunoSEQ multiplex PCR; TCRdb stores just in-frame clones and leaves some out. Of under 150,000 clones in the sample, about four fifths were seen once. Specimen: PBMCs. These receptors were collected from a woman between 40 and 50 years old in good health and CMV-seropositive.

This chain joins TRBV6-1 and TRBJ1-5; TRBD1 agrees at 7 bases. CDR1 is MNHNS, CDR2 SASEGT, per germline. This CDR3 is 15 amino acids long. The J segment lost 7 bases and the V segment lost 6 bases, leaving 12 bases of the junction unmatched. The CDR3 nucleotides are TGTGCCAGCAGACGCGCCACAGGGGTATGGCAGCCCCAGCATTTT. It yields the protein CASRRATGVWQPQHF.

This clone was seen a handful of times. The rearrangement links TRBV7-9 to TRBJ2-3; possible D gene TRBD1, 7 bases. Germline loops: CDR1 SEHNR, CDR2 FQNEAQ (reference sequence). The length of the CDR3 is 12 residues. Between the trimmed V and J ends, which lost 9 bases and 5 bases, there was a span of 12 bases. The CDR3 DNA is TGTGCCAGTAGACAGGGAGGAGATACGCAGTATTTT. It yields the protein CASRQGGDTQYF.

This chain links TRBV11-2 with TRBJ1-2, with 7 bases aligning to TRBD1. Looked up from germline, CDR1 is SGHAT and CDR2 is FQNNGV. The CDR3 is made up of 14 amino acids. Trimming at V came to 5 bases and at J to 2 bases, leaving 5 bases not matched to a gene. CDR3 sequence reads: CASSPMTGNYGYTF. The CDR3, as DNA: TGTGCCAGCAGCCCCATGACAGGGAACTATGGCTACACCTTC.

This chain uses TRBV27 with TRBJ1-2, with TRBD1 matching over 7 bases. Trimming removed 6 bases from V and 8 bases from J; junction bases left unmatched: 9. Germline CDR1 and CDR2: MNHEY and SMNVEV (reference sequence). The CDR3 runs to 13 residues. CDR3 coding DNA: TGTGCCAGCAGGCGACAGGGAATTCAAGGCTACACCTTC. Translating gives CASRRQGIQGYTF.

The V and J genes are TRBV6-5 and TRBJ2-7; maybe TRBD1 (5 bases). Trimming left V 5 bases short and J 5 bases short, with 13 bases between. Germline V gene lookup returns CDR1 MNHEY and CDR2 SVGAGI. This CDR3 comprises 13 residues. Here the CDR3 DNA reads TGTGCCAGCAGTGAAGTCCCAGGGAACGAGCAGTACTTC. Translation gives CASSEVPGNEQYF.

The chain recombines TRBV6-4 with TRBJ2-3, with D possibly TRBD2 on 5 matching bases. V lost 4 bases and J 0 bases, leaving 5 bases between the germline ends. There are 13 residues in the CDR3. CDR1 and CDR2 from the germline V gene are MRHNA and SNTAGT. The CDR3 coding sequence is TGTGCCAGCAGTGGCGGGAGCACAGATACGCAGTATTTT. Protein product: CASSGGSTDTQYF.

The chain links TRBV19 to TRBJ2-1; D is uncertain. The V gene's germline CDR1 is LNHDA and CDR2 SQIVND (reference sequence). V lost 11 bases to trimming and J lost 10 bases, with 21 bases between them. There are 13 residues in the CDR3. In DNA, the CDR3 is TGTGCCGCCGAGCTCCTTTGGTGCAACGAGCAGTTCTTC. Protein: CAAELLWCNEQFF.

This chain connects TRBV29-1 to TRBJ1-2; D is unclear. V was shortened by 6 bases and J by 5 bases, with 13 bases between the two germline ends. This CDR3 spans 12 amino acids. Looked up from germline, CDR1 is SQVTM and CDR2 is ANQGSEA. The DNA for the CDR3 is TGCAGCGTCAGGTTCGGCGATTATGGCTACACCTTC. It yields the protein CSVRFGDYGYTF.

The chain has TRBV2 and TRBJ2-1, with 8 bases identical to TRBD1. The V gene's germline CDR1 is SNHLY and CDR2 FYNNEI. V lost 5 bases, J lost 6 bases, and 3 bases stayed unmatched. The CDR3 is 13 amino acids. The CDR3 DNA reads as TGTGCCAGCAGTCGGGACAGGTCCAATGAGCAGTTCTTC. Encoded protein: CASSRDRSNEQFF.

V and J are TRBV5-1 and TRBJ2-2, with a tentative D call TRBD2 (5 bases). Germline lookup yields CDR1 SGHRS and CDR2 YFSETQ. V lost 1 base and J lost 1, with 8 bases in between. The CDR3 is 15 amino acids. CDR3 in DNA: TGCGCCAGCAGCTTGTACGGGGTGAACACCGGGGAGCTGTTTTTT. Amino acids: CASSLYGVNTGELFF. The complete variable domain, with remaining parts taken from reference TRBV5-1 and TRBJ2-2, reads KAGVTQTPRYLIKTRGQQVTLSCSPISGHRSVSWYQQTPGQGLQFLFEYFSETQRNKGNFPGRFSGRQFSNSRSEMNVSTLELGDSALYLCASSLYGVNTGELFFGEGSRLTVL.

The chain combines TRBV21-1 with TRBJ2-4; the D call of TRBD2 is as the table states it, not checked on the DNA. TRBV21-1 constitutes a pseudogene. The CDR3 sequence is 15 residues long. In DNA, the CDR3 is TGTGCCAGCAGCAATCCTCGAGGGGCCAAAAACATTCAGTACTTC. As protein: CASSNPRGAKNIQYF.

This clone turned up a few times. The rearrangement uses TRBV5-6 and TRBJ2-7; D is ambiguous. Germline V lookup: CDR1 SGHDT, CDR2 YYEEEE. The CDR3 is 12 residues long. V was clipped by 2 bases and J by 3 bases, with 6 bases between them. The CDR3 here is CASSLYGYEQYF. Here the CDR3 DNA reads TGTGCCAGCAGCTTATACGGCTACGAGCAGTACTTC.

This chain uses TRBV2 with TRBJ2-7; 10 nucleotides agree with TRBD2. V was clipped by 2 bases and J by 4 bases; unmatched bases: 5. There are 15 residues in the CDR3. Germline V gives CDR1 SNHLY, CDR2 FYNNEI. The CDR3 sequence: CASSERAGGTYEQYF. DNA of the CDR3: TGTGCCAGCAGTGAAAGAGCGGGAGGGACTTACGAGCAGTACTTC. The full variable domain, rest sourced from reference TRBV2 and TRBJ2-7, is EPEVTQTPSHQVTQMGQEVILRCVPISNHLYFYWYRQILGQKVEFLVSFYNNEISEKSEIFDDQFSVERPDGSNFTLKIRSTKLEDSAMYFCASSERAGGTYEQYFGPGTRLTVT.

The gene calls are TRBV29-1 and TRBJ1-2; D is undetermined. The CDR3 runs to 10 residues. The V gene's germline CDR1 is SQVTM and CDR2 ANQGSEA. Trimming cost V 0 bases and J 8 bases, with 4 bases left between them. The DNA of the CDR3 is TGCAGCGTTGAAGAGTCGGGCTACACCTTC. This translates into CSVEESGYTF.

This chain joins TRBV28 and TRBJ2-7, with D hard to call. Trimming took off 1 base at V and 5 bases at J, with 3 bases between the two ends. This CDR3 is built from 11 residues. Germline loops: CDR1 MDHEN, CDR2 SYDVKM. CDR3 sequence reads: CASSLFNEQYF. DNA of the CDR3: TGTGCCAGCAGTTTATTCAACGAGCAGTACTTC.

This clone was seen only a few times. The CDR3 coding sequence is TGTGCCAGCAGCTTGGAACCGGGACTCAATCAGCCCCAGCATTTT. This codes for CASSLEPGLNQPQHF. This chain connects TRBV5-4 to TRBJ1-5, with D possibly being TRBD1 (5 bases). Germline V gene lookup returns CDR1 SGHNT and CDR2 YYREEE (reference sequence). The V end was cut by 0 bases, the J end by 3 bases, with 10 bases between. CDR3 size: 15 residues.

The chain combines TRBV2 with TRBJ2-2; D is ambiguous. CDR1 and CDR2 from the germline V gene are SNHLY and FYNNEI. The CDR3 totals 10 residues. Trimming pared 8 bases from V and 10 bases from J, leaving 8 bases between. The CDR3 here is CASRRQELFF. Here the CDR3 DNA reads TGTGCCAGCCGCCGACAGGAGCTGTTTTTT.

V gene TRBV7-6 combines with J gene TRBJ2-1; the match to TRBD2 covers 7 bases. This CDR3 has 16 residues. Germline V gene lookup returns CDR1 SGHVS and CDR2 FNYEAQ. With V trimmed by 0 bases and J by 4 bases, 6 bases remained unmatched. CDR3: CASSLAVGGPYNEQFF. DNA of the CDR3: TGTGCCAGCAGCTTAGCCGTGGGAGGGCCGTACAATGAGCAGTTCTTC.